This T cell receptor beta chain stems from a study of T cells in Graves' hyperthyroidism and ophthalmopathy. V was clipped by 6 bases and J by 3 bases; unmatched bases: 8. This CDR3 is built from 15 residues. Per germline, CDR1 MNHEY and CDR2 SVGEGT. Amplified regions were TCR beta CDR3 sequences from RNA transcripts. The study used the HTBI primer set for a first-round RT-PCR of the TCR CDR3. One entry per CDR3 protein results from TCRdb running MiXCR on the multiplex PCR reads. The table records 450,000 to 650,000 distinct CDR3 sequences, around 20% of them present only once. The sample holds many counts of this clonotype.

Sequenced: blood. This clonotype was sampled from a man aged 18 to 29 with Graves' hyperthyroidism. This chain joins TRBV6-2 or TRBV6-3 and TRBJ1-5, with 7 bases fitting TRBD1. CDR3 coding DNA: TGTGCCAGCAGCTTATACAGGGGTTACAATCAGCCCCAGCATTTT. Its translation is CASSLYRGYNQPQHF.